This record looks at one T cell receptor (beta chain) sequence and its context. Its specificity is unknown. V lost 6 bases, J lost 7 bases, and 13 bases stayed unmatched. The length of the CDR3 is 15 residues. Germline CDR1 reads ENHRY; CDR2 reads SYGVKD. The sample comes from a study of T cells after yellow fever vaccination. Study context: For low cell numbers, libraries were made with SMART-Seq v4 Ultra Low Input.

General study findings and limits: In post-booster samples, most primary-vaccination clones reappeared (just under 98% CD4, roughly 88% CD8). Secondary responses were weaker yet peaked faster, day 5 versus 15.

The 5'RACE template-switching step produced TCR cDNA and added a universal primer site and UMIs. TCRdb re-analysed the 5' RACE reads in MiXCR, keeping a single row per CDR3 protein. The repertoire holds hundreds of thousands of distinct CDR3 sequences, with approximately 13% as singletons. The rearrangement links TRBV10-3 to TRBJ2-5, with TRBD2 matching over 8 bases. The TCR originated in a man aged 25-45 years who received the YFV17D yellow fever vaccine. The sample consisted of PBMCs, taken on the day of the yellow fever booster vaccination. CDR3 sequence: CAISSGREAIGTQYF. For the CDR3, the DNA is TGTGCCATCAGCTCTGGGCGGGAGGCCATTGGGACCCAGTACTTC.